The present T cell receptor (beta chain) was sequenced within a study of cytomegalovirus exposure and HLA in healthy donors. Germline assignment: CDR1 MNHEY and CDR2 SMNVEV (reference sequence). The CDR3 spans 15 residues. J lost 4 bases, V lost 2 bases, and 3 bases had no gene match. PCR primers comprised 60 Vbeta and 13 Jbeta primers. The method was immunoSEQ multiplex PCR; TCRdb's version includes in-frame clones alone and lacks a portion of them. The table records approximately 80,000 clones, more than 65% of them present only once. This chain uses TRBV27 with TRBJ1-5; 9 nucleotides line up with TRBD1. This TCR was recovered from a woman in her forties in good health and CMV-seropositive. Sequenced material: PBMCs. DNA of the CDR3: TGTGCCAGCAGTTTAGCACAGGGGGCGAATCAGCCCCAGCATTTT. Residues: CASSLAQGANQPQHF.